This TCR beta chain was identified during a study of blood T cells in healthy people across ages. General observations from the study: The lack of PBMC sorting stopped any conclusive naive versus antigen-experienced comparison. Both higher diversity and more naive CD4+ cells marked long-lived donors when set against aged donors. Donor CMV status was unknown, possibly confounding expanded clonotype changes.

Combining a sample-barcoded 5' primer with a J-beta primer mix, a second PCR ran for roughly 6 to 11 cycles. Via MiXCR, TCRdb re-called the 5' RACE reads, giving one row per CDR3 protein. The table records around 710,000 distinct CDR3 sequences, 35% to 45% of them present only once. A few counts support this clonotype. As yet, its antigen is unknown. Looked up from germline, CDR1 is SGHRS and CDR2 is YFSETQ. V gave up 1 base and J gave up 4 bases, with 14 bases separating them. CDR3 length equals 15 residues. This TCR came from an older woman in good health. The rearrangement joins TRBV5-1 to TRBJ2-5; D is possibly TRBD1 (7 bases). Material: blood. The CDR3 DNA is TGCGCCAGCAGCTTGAATACAGGGGAGGCAGAGACCCAGTACTTC. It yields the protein CASSLNTGEAETQYF.